Included here is one T cell receptor (beta chain) sequence, with context. What it binds is not known. The source of the sample is a study of T cells in Graves' hyperthyroidism and ophthalmopathy. RNA transcripts gave rise to amplified TCR beta CDR3 regions. Researchers ran a first-round RT-PCR on the TCR CDR3 using the HTBI primer set. TCRdb independently ran MiXCR on the multiplex PCR reads; one entry per CDR3 protein. The sample holds some 300,000 distinct CDR3 sequences; roughly 20% are singletons and the top ten take approximately 35%. V lost 1 base, J lost 7 bases, and 9 bases lay in between. This CDR3 comprises 14 residues. CDR1 is SGHKS and CDR2 is YYEKEE in the germline V gene (reference sequence). General study results and limits: Most clonotypes expanded in thyroid above 0.001 were likewise present in blood. Model predictions of ophthalmopathy came a median approximately 6.5 months before onset.

The sequence came from a man aged 50-60 years with Graves' ophthalmopathy. The rearrangement uses TRBV5-5 and TRBJ1-6, with D possibly being TRBD1 (5 bases). Sequencing used blood. In DNA form, the CDR3 reads TGTGCCAGCAGCTTGAAGTGGGACAATTCACCCCTCCACTTT. Protein sequence: CASSLKWDNSPLHF. Combining the CDR3 with reference TRBV5-5 and TRBJ1-6 gives the whole variable domain DAGVTQSPTHLIKTRGQQVTLRCSPISGHKSVSWYQQVLGQGPQFIFQYYEKEERGRGNFPDRFSARQFPNYSSELNVNALLLGDSALYLCASSLKWDNSPLHFGNGTRLTVT.